This entry describes one T cell receptor (beta chain). These data are taken from a study of Ad26.COV2.S vaccination and SARS-CoV-2 variants. Sample treatment: around 19 received Ad26.COV2.S at low or high dose, single or two shots; about 5 received placebo; per-sample allocation not given. Day 63 following the first vaccine or placebo injection was when the samples were taken. This CDR3 has 15 amino acids. The ends lost 6 bases at V and 4 bases at J; junction bases unmatched: 5. From germline, CDR1 is MNHNY and CDR2 SVGAGI (reference sequence). Some clones are missing from TCRdb's copy, which holds only in-frame ones; the method was immunoSEQ multiplex PCR. The sample has around 450,000 clones, 70% to 90% seen once; the top ten hold 3.6%.

The chain recombines TRBV6-6 with TRBJ2-3; 12 positions agree with TRBD1. The clonotype comes from a person between 18 and 59 years old who received the Ad26.COV2.S COVID-19 vaccine or a placebo. Sequences were derived from peripheral blood, sampled in a trial of Ad26.COV2.S vaccine versus placebo. The CDR3 region has the DNA TGTGCCAGCAGGCGCGGGACAGGGGGCGCAGATACGCAGTATTTT. This gives the protein CASRRGTGGADTQYF.